The text below deals with one TCR beta chain. This specimen comes from a study of identical twins. TCRdb passed the 5' RACE reads through MiXCR, listing each CDR3 protein once. The table records approximately 500,000 distinct CDR3 sequences, 13% to 15% of them present only once. Germline V gene lookup returns CDR1 SGHTA and CDR2 FQGNSA. With 2 bases removed from V and 3 bases from J, the gap between germline ends came to 17 bases. This CDR3 is built from 16 residues. The sample was also linked to a second study, of yellow fever vaccine responses in identical twins.

The sequence was obtained from a woman between 18 and 29 years old in good health. V and J are TRBV7-2 and TRBJ2-7; D may be TRBD2 (6 bases). Material for sequencing was CD4+ T cells sorted from blood. The CDR3 bases are TGTGCCAGCAGCTTATGGTCGGGTCGGGAGAGCTACGAGCAGTACTTC. As protein: CASSLWSGRESYEQYF.